These 18 T cell receptor beta chains were all obtained from the same sample, sequenced in a study of blood T cells in healthy people across ages. Together with a sample-barcoded 5' primer, a J-beta primer mix was included in a second PCR lasting roughly 6 to 12 cycles. TCRdb processed the 5' RACE reads anew with MiXCR; each CDR3 protein has one entry. Of about 830,000 distinct CDR3 sequences listed, 55% to 70% are singletons. Material for sequencing was blood. The receptors shown here come from a man younger than 45 in good health.

V usage is TRBV29-1 and J usage is TRBJ1-2; D is perhaps TRBD1 (5 bases). This CDR3 contains 12 residues. CDR1 and CDR2 (germline): SQVTM, ANQGSEA. V shed 8 bases and J shed 4 bases, with 14 bases lying between them. CDR3 in amino acids: CSTYQGSYGYTF. The DNA of the CDR3 is TGCAGCACCTACCAGGGTAGCTATGGCTACACCTTC.

This clonotype showed up just a few times. This sequence joins TRBV12-3 or TRBV12-4 and TRBJ2-3; 14 nucleotides line up with TRBD2. Trimming cost V 6 bases and J 3 bases; bases outside gene matches: 14. The length of the CDR3 is 19 residues. The DNA of the CDR3 is TGTGCCAGCAGCTCTTTCGGGACTAGCGGGGGACTTAGAACAGATACGCAGTATTTT. Translating it yields CASSSFGTSGGLRTDTQYF.

The chain couples TRBV14 to TRBJ2-7; 7 nucleotides line up with TRBD2. Germline CDR1 and CDR2: SGHDN and FVKESK. CDR3 length: 13 residues. V shed 0 bases, J shed 9 bases, and the junction held 5 bases outside the gene matches. CDR3 protein: CASSQDLGGRQYF. DNA of the CDR3: TGTGCCAGCAGCCAAGATCTCGGCGGGAGGCAGTACTTC.

V usage is TRBV11-2 and J usage is TRBJ2-1; 9 nucleotides line up with TRBD1. With 2 bases clipped from V and 4 bases from J, the junction kept 15 bases outside the gene matches. The germline V gene has CDR1 SGHAT and CDR2 FQNNGV. The CDR3 spans 19 residues. CDR3 coding DNA: TGTGCCAGCAGCTTATTGGACAGGGGACGACCCTATACTTACAATGAGCAGTTCTTC. Its protein product is CASSLLDRGRPYTYNEQFF.

This clonotype was observed a few times. The genes are TRBV29-1 and TRBJ2-7, with TRBD2 matching over 11 bases. Germline V lookup: CDR1 SQVTM, CDR2 ANQGSEA. CDR3 size: 13 residues. Trimming at V came to 4 bases and at J to 5 bases, leaving 4 bases not matched to a gene. The CDR3 is CSVAGTSGNEQYF. The CDR3 DNA is TGCAGCGTTGCCGGGACTAGCGGAAACGAGCAGTACTTC.

The sample holds a few counts of this clonotype. This chain links TRBV7-9 with TRBJ1-5, with D hard to call. The germline gives CDR1 SEHNR, CDR2 FQNEAQ (reference sequence). The V end was cut by 6 bases, the J end by 4 bases, with 13 bases between. This CDR3 comprises 14 residues. The CDR3 coding sequence is TGTGCCAGCAGTTCGGGATTCCCTAATCAGCCCCAGCATTTT. As protein: CASSSGFPNQPQHF.

This clonotype was seen a few times. The chain links TRBV10-2 to TRBJ2-4; possibly TRBD1 or TRBD2 for D (5 bases each). The J call is uncertain, as TRBJ2-5 better fits the DNA end. The CDR3 is 16 amino acids. Germline assignment: CDR1 WSHSY and CDR2 SAAADI. CDR3 sequence reads: CASSGPLVGVEETQYF. CDR3 in DNA: TGCGCCAGCAGTGGGCCATTGGTGGGGGTTGAAGAGACCCAGTACTTC.

This clonotype occurred a few times. The chain couples TRBV7-2 to TRBJ2-5; 7 bases match TRBD1. CDR1 is SGHTA, CDR2 FQGNSA, per germline. Germline trimming cut 5 bases from V and 7 bases from J; bases unmatched to any gene: 7. The CDR3 consists of 13 residues. The CDR3 here is CASSVEGARTQYF. CDR3 DNA sequence: TGTGCCAGCAGCGTAGAGGGGGCGAGGACCCAGTACTTC.

This clonotype was seen many times. The V gene is TRBV2, the J gene TRBJ1-2; TRBD1 might be the D (6 bases). This CDR3 is built from 13 residues. The germline V and J ends were trimmed by 8 bases and 2 bases, with 12 bases remaining between them. Germline values: CDR1 SNHLY, CDR2 FYNNEI. Here the CDR3 reads CASEGGLNYGYTF. DNA of the CDR3: TGTGCCAGCGAAGGGGGATTAAACTATGGCTACACCTTC.

This clonotype has more than one count but fewer than ten. The chain is built from TRBV11-1 and TRBJ1-1; no firm D call. Germline values: CDR1 SGHAT, CDR2 FQDESV (reference sequence). The CDR3 length is 15 residues. V was pared by 1 base and J by 3 bases, with 12 bases between. The CDR3 region is CASSLGAAGYTEAFF. The CDR3 DNA reads as TGTGCCAGCAGCTTAGGTGCGGCTGGGTACACTGAAGCTTTCTTT.

The gene calls are TRBV10-3 and TRBJ2-5; TRBD1 matches 8 bases. Matching the DNA end better, TRBJ2-7 makes the J call doubtful. This CDR3 has 14 amino acids. The V gene's germline CDR1 is ENHRY and CDR2 SYGVKD. DNA for the CDR3: TGTGCCATCAGTGGGACAGGGCTAAGGGACGAGCAGTACTTC. Protein product: CAISGTGLRDEQYF.

The gene calls are TRBV4-2 and TRBJ2-4; possibly TRBD2 for D (6 bases). The J call may be faulty, since TRBJ2-7 better matches the DNA end. CDR3 length: 13 amino acids. The germline V gene encodes CDR1 LGHNA and CDR2 YNFKEQ. Here the CDR3 DNA reads TGTGCCAGCAGCCGCGGGGCCACCTACGAGCAGTACTTC. Its translation is CASSRGATYEQYF.

This sequence joins TRBV29-1 and TRBJ2-3, with D perhaps assigned TRBD1 or TRBD2 (5 bases each). The CDR3 covers 14 residues. The germline V and J ends were trimmed by 6 bases and 1 base, with 14 bases remaining between them. Germline CDR1 and CDR2: SQVTM and ANQGSEA. The CDR3 protein is CSVPWDGGTDTQYF. The DNA for the CDR3 is TGCAGCGTCCCCTGGGACGGGGGCACAGATACGCAGTATTTT.

This clonotype was found many times. The V gene is TRBV3-1, the J gene TRBJ1-2, with TRBD1 matching over 7 bases. CDR1 and CDR2 from the germline V gene are LGHDT and YNNKEL (reference sequence). The CDR3 is 13 amino acids. V was clipped by 1 base and J by 8 bases; unmatched bases: 4. The CDR3 loop is CASSQVEGGGYTF. CDR3 in DNA: TGTGCCAGCAGCCAAGTTGAAGGGGGCGGCTACACCTTC.

The chain links TRBV12-3 or TRBV12-4 to TRBJ2-1; TRBD1 might be the D (6 bases). The CDR3 runs to 15 residues. The ends were cut back, 6 bases at V and 0 bases at J, with 12 bases in the middle. CDR3 sequence: CASSKGQNSYNEQFF. CDR3 in DNA: TGTGCCAGCAGCAAAGGACAGAACTCCTACAATGAGCAGTTCTTC.

V and J are TRBV7-2 and TRBJ2-7; D remains unclear. CDR1 and CDR2 (germline): SGHTA, FQGNSA. This CDR3 is built from 13 residues. Trimming pared 2 bases from V and 2 bases from J, leaving 7 bases between. CDR3 in amino acids: CASSLYQTYEQYF. CDR3 sequence (DNA): TGTGCCAGCAGCTTATATCAGACCTACGAGCAGTACTTC. The full variable domain, rest sourced from reference TRBV7-2 and TRBJ2-7, is GAGVSQSPSNKVTEKGKDVELRCDPISGHTALYWYRQSLGQGLEFLIYFQGNSAPDKSGLPSDRFSAERTGGSVSTLTIQRTQQEDSAVYLCASSLYQTYEQYFGPGTRLTVT.

This clonotype appeared a single time. The V gene is TRBV6-1, the J gene TRBJ2-1; D is undetermined. There are 11 residues in the CDR3. Germline V gene lookup returns CDR1 MNHNS and CDR2 SASEGT. Trimming cost V 1 base and J 9 bases, with 4 bases left between them. CDR3 DNA sequence: TGTGCCAGCAGTGAAGGGGGTGAGCAGTTCTTC. Translated: CASSEGGEQFF.

The chain combines TRBV2 with TRBJ2-5; no reliable D call. In germline, CDR1 is SNHLY, CDR2 FYNNEI. Trimming cost V 2 bases and J 7 bases, with 20 bases left between them. The CDR3 loop spans 16 amino acids. The CDR3 loop reads CASSESWALGEGTQYF. The CDR3 DNA reads TGTGCCAGCAGTGAATCCTGGGCTTTAGGCGAAGGGACCCAGTACTTC.